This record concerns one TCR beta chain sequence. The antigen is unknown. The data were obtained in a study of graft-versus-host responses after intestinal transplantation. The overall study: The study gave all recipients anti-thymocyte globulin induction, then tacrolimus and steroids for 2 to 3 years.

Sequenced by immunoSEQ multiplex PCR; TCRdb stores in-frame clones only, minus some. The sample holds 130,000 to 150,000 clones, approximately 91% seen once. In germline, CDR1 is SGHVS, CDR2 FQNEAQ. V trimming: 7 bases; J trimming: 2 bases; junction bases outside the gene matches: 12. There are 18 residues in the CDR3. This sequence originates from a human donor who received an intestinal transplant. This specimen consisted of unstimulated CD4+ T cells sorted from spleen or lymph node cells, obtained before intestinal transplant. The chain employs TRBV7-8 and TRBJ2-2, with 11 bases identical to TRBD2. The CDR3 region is CASNENQGLADNTGELFF. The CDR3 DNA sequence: TGTGCCAGCAACGAAAACCAGGGACTAGCGGATAACACCGGGGAGCTGTTTTTT.